This T cell receptor beta chain was captured in a study of T-cell memory formation after mild COVID-19. Whole-study results and caveats: CD4+ contracting clones lay mainly in CM and EM, CD8+ ones in EMRA.

For this clonotype: Its antigen is unknown.

Via MiXCR, TCRdb re-called the 5' RACE reads, giving one row per CDR3 protein. This sample has some 330,000 distinct CDR3 sequences, with 21% found just once. Germline-derived CDR1 and CDR2 are SEHNR and FQNEAQ (reference sequence). V gave up 5 bases and J gave up 6 bases, with 14 bases separating them. The CDR3 sequence is 14 residues long. V usage is TRBV7-9 and J usage is TRBJ1-5; the D is unclear. Sample: PBMCs or a T cell subset sorted from them (not recorded which). The TCR sequence derives from an adult woman who had mild COVID-19 (a few samples of this study predate the infection). Cell type and time point are not known. CDR3 amino acids: CASSHRDGGQPQHF. Here the CDR3 DNA reads TGTGCCAGCAGCCATAGGGATGGAGGTCAGCCCCAGCATTTT.